One sample yielded the 28 T cell receptor beta chains listed below, sequenced in a study of CD8+CD57+ T cells in acquired aplastic anemia (dated by TCRdb to between 2017 and 2018). TCRdb names Illumina HiSeq 2000 as the instrument used. Genomic DNA was used as template for profiling of TCR beta VDJ combinations and CDR3 sequences. TCRdb cleaned the public reads at Q25 with fastp, built clones with MiXCR and kept in-frame beta chains. For every CDR3 protein sequence, its rows merge into one entry that carries the most common genes and DNA. Here the sample has about 270,000 distinct CDR3 sequences; 55% to 65% occur a single time. Together, the top ten hold 8% of the sample. Sample: sorted CD4+, CD8+, or CD8+CD57+ T cells (not recorded which) from PBMCs. These receptors all come from a human donor with severe aplastic anemia or a healthy control (not recorded which).

In this sample, this clonotype turned up many times. The chain is built from TRBV25-1 and TRBJ1-1; D is uncertain. V was shortened by 11 bases and J by 7 bases, with 20 bases between the two germline ends. This CDR3 comprises 13 residues. Germline CDR1 is MGHDK and CDR2 is SYGVNS. The CDR3 DNA reads TGTGCCTCAAAAGGCGGAAATTCTGGTGAAGCTTTCTTT. Translation gives CASKGGNSGEAFF.

This clonotype has a count of ten or more. The J gene is TRBJ1-4, the V gene TRBV2; a weak D match, TRBD1 (5 bases). Per the germline V gene, CDR1 is SNHLY and CDR2 is FYNNEI. V was cut by 6 bases and J by 7 bases, with 15 bases left in between. CDR3 length: 14 amino acids. CDR3 DNA: TGTGCCAGCAGCGGGGACGAGGGGCCTGAAAAACTGTTTTTT. Protein sequence: CASSGDEGPEKLFF.

The chain couples TRBV20-1 to TRBJ2-7, with 10 positions matching TRBD2. Looked up from germline, CDR1 is DFQATT and CDR2 is SNEGSKA (reference sequence). The J segment lost 5 bases and the V segment lost 6 bases, leaving 7 bases of the junction unmatched. The CDR3 runs 13 residues. The CDR3 DNA is TGCAGTGCCCGGGGACTAGCGATGCACGAGCAGTACTTC. Its translation is CSARGLAMHEQYF.

The chain has TRBV19 and TRBJ1-1, with D hard to call. The V gene lost 5 bases and the J gene lost 6 bases, with 10 bases spanning the gap. The CDR3 length is 12 residues. Looked up from germline, CDR1 is LNHDA and CDR2 is SQIVND (reference sequence). The CDR3 loop reads CASSPGSAEAFF. The CDR3 bases are TGTGCCAGTAGTCCGGGTTCTGCTGAAGCTTTCTTT.

V gene TRBV29-1 combines with J gene TRBJ1-1, with a weak D call TRBD1 (6 bases). The CDR3 extends over 12 amino acids. Per germline, CDR1 SQVTM and CDR2 ANQGSEA. Trimming shortened V by 7 bases and J by 4 bases, and 13 bases separated the two germline ends. The CDR3 DNA is TGCAGCGAGTTGAGGGGGAGCACTGAAGCTTTCTTT. It yields the protein CSELRGSTEAFF.

This chain connects TRBV19 to TRBJ2-7; 11 positions agree with TRBD2. This CDR3 contains 15 residues. Germline V gives CDR1 LNHDA, CDR2 SQIVND (reference sequence). Germline trimming cut 7 bases from V and 5 bases from J; bases unmatched to any gene: 10. CDR3 sequence: CASTSRALAGDEQYF. The CDR3 DNA follows: TGTGCCAGTACCTCCCGGGCACTAGCGGGAGACGAGCAGTACTTC.

This clonotype was counted ten times or more. This chain joins TRBV24-1 and TRBJ2-3; D possibly corresponds to TRBD2 (6 bases). V lost 5 bases and J 0 bases, leaving 11 bases between the germline ends. Germline loops: CDR1 KGHDR, CDR2 SFDVKD. The CDR3 runs 15 residues. CDR3 DNA sequence: TGTGCCACCAGTGTCGGAGGGGCTAGCACAGATACGCAGTATTTT. This encodes CATSVGGASTDTQYF.

This clonotype was recorded many times. The chain carries TRBV6-2 or TRBV6-3 and TRBJ2-2; D remains unclear. From germline, CDR1 is MNHEY and CDR2 SVGEGT. The CDR3 has 14 amino acids. The V end lost 2 bases, the J end lost 3 bases, and 7 bases lay between the germline ends. The CDR3 nucleotides read TGTGCCAGCAGTTACGTGGTCCACACCGGGGAGCTGTTTTTT. Its translation: CASSYVVHTGELFF.

This clonotype came up once. The V call is TRBV5-1, the J call TRBJ2-7; D remains ambiguous. The V gene's germline CDR1 is SGHRS and CDR2 YFSETQ. This CDR3 spans 14 amino acids. Trimming removed 1 base at V and 5 bases at J, with 13 bases between. CDR3 sequence (DNA): TGCGCCAGCAGCTTGAGGCAAAATAGAGACGAGCAGTACTTC. It is translated as CASSLRQNRDEQYF.

This clonotype was detected only a few times. This rearrangement joins TRBV7-3 to TRBJ1-5; D unresolved. CDR1 and CDR2 (germline): SGHTA, FQGTGA. Trimming took off 0 bases at V and 6 bases at J, with 3 bases between the two ends. The length of the CDR3 is 12 residues. The CDR3 loop is CASSLTGQPQHF. CDR3 bases: TGTGCCAGCAGCTTAACGGGTCAGCCCCAGCATTTT.

The chain carries TRBV10-3 and TRBJ2-1; no clear D gene. The CDR3 spans 13 residues. The V gene's germline CDR1 is ENHRY and CDR2 SYGVKD. The germline V and J ends were trimmed by 2 bases and 8 bases, with 10 bases remaining between them. In DNA form, the CDR3 reads TGTGCCATCAGTGAGGAAGTGGGGTATGAGCAGTTCTTC. Amino acid sequence: CAISEEVGYEQFF.

In its sample, this clonotype was seen a few times. The chain has TRBV5-5 and TRBJ2-7, with D perhaps matching TRBD1 (6 bases). This CDR3 comprises 15 residues. Germline V gene lookup returns CDR1 SGHKS and CDR2 YYEKEE (reference sequence). Trimming took 0 bases from V and 5 from J, leaving 15 bases between them. The CDR3 spells CASSLGDRRGHEQYF. The CDR3 DNA is TGTGCCAGCAGCTTGGGAGACAGGAGAGGCCACGAGCAGTACTTC.

The V gene is TRBV7-9, the J gene TRBJ2-6; 7 positions agree with TRBD1. The CDR3 is made up of 16 amino acids. The V gene end was trimmed by 4 bases and the J gene end by 0 bases; junction bases not matched to a gene: 3. CDR1 and CDR2 from the germline V gene are SEHNR and FQNEAQ (reference sequence). The CDR3 DNA follows: TGTGCCAGCAGCTCTAGGACAGGCTCTGGGGCCAACGTCCTGACTTTC. It is translated as CASSSRTGSGANVLTF.

This chain joins TRBV12-3 or TRBV12-4 and TRBJ1-1; TRBD1 aligns across 9 bases. The V gene end was trimmed by 6 bases and the J gene end by 4 bases; junction bases not matched to a gene: 15. CDR3 length equals 17 residues. CDR3 sequence reads: CASSIGTGTGEGTEAFF. CDR3 coding DNA: TGTGCCAGCAGCATTGGGACAGGGACTGGCGAAGGCACTGAAGCTTTCTTT.

There are a few counts of this clonotype. V and J are TRBV18 and TRBJ1-4; D is possibly TRBD1 (6 bases). V was trimmed by 4 bases and J by 0 bases, leaving 12 bases between them. This CDR3 has 16 residues. Germline V gene data show CDR1 as KGHSH and CDR2 as LQKENI. CDR3 coding DNA: TGTGCCAGCTCACGGGACACACCAGCAACTAATGAAAAACTGTTTTTT. This translates into CASSRDTPATNEKLFF.

The chain has TRBV9 and TRBJ1-1; 9 nucleotides agree with TRBD1. Germline V gene sequence: CDR1 SGDLS, CDR2 YYNGEE. The CDR3 contains 15 residues. V lost 3 bases to trimming and J lost 3 bases; unmatched junction nucleotides: 6. The CDR3 DNA reads TGTGCCAGCAGCGAGAGTGGACAGGGGTACACTGAAGCTTTCTTT. It is translated as CASSESGQGYTEAFF. Drawing the rest from reference TRBV9 and TRBJ1-1, the complete variable domain is DSGVTQTPKHLITATGQRVTLRCSPRSGDLSVYWYQQSLDQGLQFLIQYYNGEERAKGNILERFSAQQFPDLHSELNLSSLELGDSALYFCASSESGQGYTEAFFGQGTRLTVV.

CDR3 nucleotide sequence: TGTGCCAGTAGTATAGGGTCGGCTATGGATGGCTACACCTTC. Protein sequence: CASSIGSAMDGYTF. This rearrangement joins TRBV19 to TRBJ1-2; unclear D gene. CDR1 LNHDA and CDR2 SQIVND come from the germline V gene (reference sequence). This CDR3 has 14 residues. Trimming removed 1 base from V and 6 bases from J, with 12 bases in between.

This clonotype was counted ten times or more. The V gene is TRBV5-1, the J gene TRBJ1-6; the D is unclear. In germline, CDR1 is SGHRS, CDR2 YFSETQ. V was trimmed by 3 bases and J by 9 bases, leaving 19 bases between them. The CDR3 length is 16 residues. CDR3 DNA: TGCGCCAGCAGCTCCCCCGGGTTAGAAGGGTCTTCACCCCTCCACTTT. It codes for CASSSPGLEGSSPLHF.

This clonotype was detected ten times or more. The V gene is TRBV2, the J gene TRBJ2-5; no firm D call. The germline V and J ends were trimmed by 5 bases and 0 bases, with 10 bases remaining between them. Germline lookup yields CDR1 SNHLY and CDR2 FYNNEI. There are 14 residues in the CDR3. The CDR3 sequence: CASSYGRDQETQYF. CDR3 coding DNA: TGTGCCAGCAGTTATGGACGAGACCAAGAGACCCAGTACTTC.

This chain joins TRBV10-3 and TRBJ1-6; D gene unclear. Germline V CDR1 and CDR2: ENHRY, SYGVKD. V was clipped by 3 bases and J by 2 bases, with 8 bases between them. The CDR3 has 15 amino acids. This CDR3 is CAISDSGAYNSPLHF. The DNA of the CDR3 is TGTGCCATCAGTGATTCCGGGGCCTATAATTCACCCCTCCACTTT.

CDR3 amino acids: CASSLVAGGSRELFF. CDR3 nucleotides: TGTGCCAGCAGCTTAGTAGCGGGGGGTTCCCGGGAGCTGTTTTTT. The V gene is TRBV7-6, the J gene TRBJ2-2, with TRBD2 matching over 10 bases. The CDR3 contains 15 residues. The junction had 5 bases not matched to a gene; V was cut back by 1 base and J by 9 bases. The germline V gene has CDR1 SGHVS and CDR2 FNYEAQ.

This clonotype was seen more than once but under ten times. The rearrangement uses TRBV24-1 and TRBJ2-5, with D perhaps TRBD1 or TRBD2 (7 bases each). Germline CDR1 is KGHDR and CDR2 is SFDVKD. This CDR3 has 16 amino acids. Between the trimmed V and J ends, which lost 9 bases and 5 bases, there was a span of 24 bases. Here the CDR3 reads CATSEGAGRERETQYF. In DNA, the CDR3 is TGTGCCACCTCGGAGGGGGCAGGGAGGGAGAGGGAGACCCAGTACTTC.

The chain has TRBV10-2 and TRBJ2-1; D unresolved. In germline, CDR1 is WSHSY, CDR2 SAAADI. Trimming stripped 8 bases from V and 4 bases from J, with 12 bases between. CDR3 length: 13 amino acids. The CDR3 sequence: CASGDGGYNEQFF. The DNA for the CDR3 is TGCGCCAGCGGGGATGGCGGTTACAATGAGCAGTTCTTC.

This clonotype was recorded once. A junction boundary mismatches the germline segment, possibly from a read error. The V and J genes are TRBV18 and TRBJ1-2; D unclear. There are 15 residues in the CDR3. Germline V gene data show CDR1 as KGHSH and CDR2 as LQKENI. The CDR3 loop reads CVSSPEGTSLSGYTF. In nucleotides, the CDR3 is TGTGTCAGCTCACCAGAGGGCACCAGCCTCAGTGGCTACACCTTC.

The V gene is TRBV7-9, the J gene TRBJ2-7; D might be TRBD1 (5 bases). There are 15 residues in the CDR3. Germline V gene data show CDR1 as SEHNR and CDR2 as FQNEAQ (reference sequence). V shed 5 bases and J shed 5 bases, with 19 bases lying between them. The chain's CDR3 is CASSRYGLQGDEQYF. CDR3 DNA sequence: TGTGCCAGCAGCAGGTACGGGCTCCAAGGGGACGAGCAGTACTTC.

This chain connects TRBV29-1 to TRBJ2-5; the D is unclear. This CDR3 spans 15 amino acids. CDR1 SQVTM and CDR2 ANQGSEA come from the germline V gene. The V end was cut by 2 bases, the J end by 2 bases, with 15 bases between. CDR3 residues: CSVEPWIQPQETQYF. The DNA for the CDR3 is TGCAGCGTTGAACCCTGGATACAGCCACAAGAGACCCAGTACTTC.

The chain couples TRBV20-1 to TRBJ1-1; D gene ambiguous. The CDR3 is made up of 13 amino acids. Per the germline V gene, CDR1 is DFQATT and CDR2 is SNEGSKA (reference sequence). CDR3 loop: CSPHREADTEAFF. DNA for the CDR3: TGCAGCCCCCATCGGGAGGCGGACACTGAAGCTTTCTTT.

The rearrangement joins TRBV7-8 to TRBJ2-2, with D unresolved. The germline V gene has CDR1 SGHVS and CDR2 FQNEAQ. The CDR3 is 12 amino acids. V lost 3 bases and J 6 bases, leaving 5 bases between the germline ends. The CDR3 DNA reads TGTGCCAGCAGCTTTAAGGCCGGGGAGCTGTTTTTT. Translated, it gives CASSFKAGELFF.